This entry is about one T cell receptor (beta chain). The sample originates from a study of somatic mutations in cytotoxic T cells in rheumatoid arthritis. V lost 6 bases, J lost 4 bases, and 5 bases stayed unmatched. Germline V lookup: CDR1 KGHSH, CDR2 LQKENI. CDR3 length: 13 amino acids. The repertoire was sequenced with immunoSEQ multiplex PCR; TCRdb's copy has only in-frame clones and lacks some. The sample lists roughly 9,700 clones, 81% seen once, with 15% to 20% in the top ten. Positive selection with magnetic beads achieved the isolation of CD4+ and CD8+ cells, followed by a flow cytometry check of purity.

Sequencing input: CD8+ T cells sorted from blood. The sequence derives from a woman between 45 and 65 years old in good health. The rearrangement links TRBV18 to TRBJ1-1; 7 bases match TRBD1. The CDR3 is CASSQDRTTEAFF. For the CDR3, the DNA is TGTGCCAGCTCTCAGGACAGGACCACTGAAGCTTTCTTT.